This entry lists 5 T cell receptor beta chains sequenced from one sample in a study of siplizumab effects on memory and regulatory T cells. The repertoire was sequenced with immunoSEQ multiplex PCR; TCRdb's copy has only in-frame clones and lacks some. Counted here are about 100,000 clones, about 91% occurring once; the ten biggest clones make up 0.14% to 0.15%. The sequencing sample was made of CD4+ T cells sorted from blood. The receptor source for this set is a human donor in good health.

The rearrangement joins TRBV5-6 to TRBJ1-2; no reliable D call. The CDR3 totals 14 residues. V lost 3 bases, J lost 6 bases, and 15 bases lay in between. Germline-derived CDR1 and CDR2 are SGHDT and YYEEEE. Here the CDR3 reads CASSWLVGGDGYTF. CDR3 nucleotide sequence: TGTGCCAGCAGCTGGCTTGTCGGCGGGGATGGCTACACCTTC.

The CDR3 sequence is CASSLAASTDTQYF. CDR3 sequence (DNA): TGTGCCAGCAGCCTAGCGGCTAGCACAGATACGCAGTATTTT. The J gene is TRBJ2-3, the V gene TRBV27; 7 bases are shared with TRBD2. Germline values: CDR1 MNHEY, CDR2 SMNVEV (reference sequence). V lost 6 bases and J lost 0; bases outside the gene matches: 3. The CDR3 is 14 residues long.

For the CDR3, the DNA is TGTGCCAGTAGTTACCCAACAGGGGGCATCGATGAGCAGTTCTTC. This sequence encodes CASSYPTGGIDEQFF. The chain employs TRBV19 and TRBJ2-1, with TRBD1 matching 9 bases. The J segment lost 8 bases and the V segment lost 5 bases, leaving 10 bases of the junction unmatched. Germline CDR1 and CDR2: LNHDA and SQIVND (reference sequence). This CDR3 has 15 amino acids. The whole variable domain, remainder taken from reference TRBV19 and TRBJ2-1, is DGGITQSPKYLFRKEGQNVTLSCEQNLNHDAMYWYRQDPGQGLRLIYYSQIVNDFQKGDIAEGYSVSREKKESFPLTVTSAQKNPTAFYLCASSYPTGGIDEQFFGPGTRLTVL.

The chain combines TRBV28 with TRBJ1-5; D uncertain. The CDR3 is made up of 18 amino acids. CDR1 is MDHEN, CDR2 SYDVKM, per germline. V dropped 1 base and J dropped 3 bases, with 19 bases sitting between them. This CDR3 is CASSLFPSRRLINQPQHF. As DNA, the CDR3 is TGTGCCAGCAGTTTATTCCCCTCTAGAAGGCTGATCAATCAGCCCCAGCATTTT.

The chain is built from TRBV9 and TRBJ1-2; D remains ambiguous. Germline V gives CDR1 SGDLS, CDR2 YYNGEE. Deletions cut 0 bases from V and 1 base from J, with 4 bases between. CDR3 length: 13 residues. For the CDR3, the DNA is TGTGCCAGCAGCGTAGACGGTAACTATGGCTACACCTTC. Residues: CASSVDGNYGYTF. The whole variable domain, filled in from reference TRBV9 and TRBJ1-2, reads DSGVTQTPKHLITATGQRVTLRCSPRSGDLSVYWYQQSLDQGLQFLIQYYNGEERAKGNILERFSAQQFPDLHSELNLSSLELGDSALYFCASSVDGNYGYTFGSGTRLTVV.